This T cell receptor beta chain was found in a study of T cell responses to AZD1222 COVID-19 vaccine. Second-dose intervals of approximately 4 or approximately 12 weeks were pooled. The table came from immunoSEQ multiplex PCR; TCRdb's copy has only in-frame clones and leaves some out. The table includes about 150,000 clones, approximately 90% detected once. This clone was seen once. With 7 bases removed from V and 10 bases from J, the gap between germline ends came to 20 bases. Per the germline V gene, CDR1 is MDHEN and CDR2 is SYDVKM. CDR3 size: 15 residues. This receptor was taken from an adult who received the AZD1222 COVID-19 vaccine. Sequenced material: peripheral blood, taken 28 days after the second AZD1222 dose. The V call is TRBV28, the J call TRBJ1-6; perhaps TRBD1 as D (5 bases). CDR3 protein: CASTPQTIRDSPLHF. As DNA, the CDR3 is TGTGCCAGCACCCCGCAGACGATTAGGGACTCACCCCTCCACTTT.